This is a list of T cell receptor beta chains from one sample in a study of blood T cell repertoires in COVID-19. Generated by immunoSEQ multiplex PCR, the TCRdb table keeps only in-frame clones and is missing some. This sample yields 280,000 or so clones, of which approximately 90% are seen a single time; 6.9% belongs to the top ten. Sequencing used peripheral blood. These receptors all come from a woman aged 25-40 years who had recovered from COVID-19. Each CDR3 is given with its conserved first and last residue. The order of the fields is clone size, D gene, V gene, J gene, CDR3 DNA, CDR3 protein. A D gene is named only where the DNA matches it firmly. The size field is filled for only some rows; it gives once, few, many or a size class.

once,TRBD2,TRBV6-5,TRBJ2-7,TGTGCCAGCAGCCTGGGGGGGTACGAGCAGTACTTC,CASSLGGYEQYF
NA,NA,TRBV28,TRBJ1-2,TGTGCCAGCTCCTATACAGGGAATGGCTACACCTTC,CASSYTGNGYTF
NA,NA,TRBV6-2/TRBV6-3,TRBJ1-1,TGTGCCAGCAGTTTACGCAGCACTGAAGCTTTCTTT,CASSLRSTEAFF
few,NA,TRBV7-6,TRBJ1-1,TGTGCCAGCAGCCGGGGTTTTGAAGCTTTCTTT,CASSRGFEAFF
NA,NA,TRBV18,TRBJ1-1,TGTGCCAGCTCCATGGTCCGGGACTTTGAAGCTTTCTTT,CASSMVRDFEAFF
NA,TRBD1,TRBV10-3,TRBJ2-1,TGTGCCATCGCAGTCAGTAGGGACAGGGCCTACAATGAGCAGTTCTTC,CAIAVSRDRAYNEQFF
NA,TRBD1,TRBV11-3,TRBJ2-2,TGTGCCAGCAGCTCATACCCGGGACAGGGATCGTCCGGGGAGCTGTTTTTT,CASSSYPGQGSSGELFF
NA,TRBD1,TRBV7-9,TRBJ1-4,TGTGCCAGCAGCCCCCAGGGGGCAACTAATGAAAAACTGTTTTTT,CASSPQGATNEKLFF
NA,NA,TRBV19,TRBJ1-1,TGTGCCAGTAGTATAGATAGTTGGGGGCGAGGTGAAGCTTTCTTT,CASSIDSWGRGEAFF
NA,NA,TRBV5-1,TRBJ2-7,TGCGCCAGCAGCCCCGATGAGGGTAGCTCCTACGAGCAGTACTTC,CASSPDEGSSYEQYF
NA,NA,TRBV3-1/TRBV3-2,TRBJ2-7,TGTGCCAGCAGCCAAGATTACGGCGAGCAGTACTTC,CASSQDYGEQYF
NA,NA,TRBV5-1,TRBJ1-1,TGCGCCAGCAGCTCCGCGACAGCCCGGAACACTGAAGCTTTCTTT,CASSSATARNTEAFF
NA,TRBD1,TRBV6-6,TRBJ2-7,TGTGCCAGCAGTCACTGGGACAGGGCGGACGAGCAGTACTTC,CASSHWDRADEQYF
NA,TRBD1,TRBV5-1,TRBJ2-2,TGCGCCAGCAACCTCCGGACAGGGGGCCCCACCGGGGAGCTGTTTTTT,CASNLRTGGPTGELFF
NA,TRBD1,TRBV3-1/TRBV3-2,TRBJ1-1,TGTGCCAGCAGCCAAGACCCGCAGGGGGCGACTGAAGCTTTCTTT,CASSQDPQGATEAFF
NA,NA,TRBV9,TRBJ2-3,TGTGCCAGCAGCGCGACTAGGGAATTCACAGATACGCAGTATTTT,CASSATREFTDTQYF
once,NA,TRBV19,TRBJ1-1,TGTGCCAGTAGTATGGGAGCTTGGCAAGGTGAAGCTTTCTTT,CASSMGAWQGEAFF
NA,NA,TRBV7-9,TRBJ2-1,TGTGCCAGCAGCTTGAAGGCAGGATACAATGAGCAGTTCTTC,CASSLKAGYNEQFF
NA,TRBD1,TRBV6-2/TRBV6-3,TRBJ2-7,TGTGCCAGCAGTTACTCCGGGACAGGGATTGGCGAGCAGTACTTC,CASSYSGTGIGEQYF
NA,NA,TRBV2,TRBJ1-5,TGTGCCAGCAGTGAATTTTACCCCGGTCAGCCCCAGCATTTT,CASSEFYPGQPQHF
NA,TRBD1,TRBV19,TRBJ1-5,TGTGCCAGTAGTAACCGACAGGGAAGCAATCAGCCCCAGCATTTT,CASSNRQGSNQPQHF
once,TRBD2,TRBV11-3,TRBJ2-7,TGTGCCAGCAGCTCCGGGACTAGCGGGGCAGAGCAGTACTTC,CASSSGTSGAEQYF
NA,TRBD2,TRBV29-1,TRBJ2-1,TGCAGCGCCGTAGCGGGGAGATCCTACAATGAGCAGTTCTTC,CSAVAGRSYNEQFF
few,NA,TRBV12-3/TRBV12-4,TRBJ1-1,TGTGCCAGCAGTTTCGACAGGAACACTGAAGCTTTCTTT,CASSFDRNTEAFF
NA,NA,TRBV12-3/TRBV12-4,TRBJ1-1,TGTGCCAGCAGTTTAGGGAGAGCTGAAGCTTTCTTT,CASSLGRAEAFF
NA,TRBD1,TRBV5-1,TRBJ1-3,TGCGCCAGCAGCTTGCAGTCAGGGGGAATCGCTGGAAACACCATATATTTT,CASSLQSGGIAGNTIYF
NA,NA,TRBV5-1,TRBJ1-2,TGCGCCAGCAGCCCCCGGGGGGATGGCTACACCTTC,CASSPRGDGYTF
NA,TRBD1,TRBV18,TRBJ1-1,TGTGCCAGCTCACGTTATCACAGGGGGACATTTGGTGAAGCTTTCTTT,CASSRYHRGTFGEAFF
NA,NA,TRBV6-2/TRBV6-3,TRBJ2-2,TGTGCCAGCAGTCCACGAGCCCTGAACACCGGGGAGCTGTTTTTT,CASSPRALNTGELFF
NA,NA,TRBV7-3,TRBJ1-2,TGTGCCAGCAGCTTAACTCACGCTCCGGGACAAAAGGACGGCTACACCTTC,CASSLTHAPGQKDGYTF
NA,TRBD2,TRBV7-9,TRBJ2-3,TGTGCCAGCAGCCCGGGACTAGCCGCAGATACGCAGTATTTT,CASSPGLAADTQYF
NA,NA,TRBV7-8,TRBJ2-2,TGTGCCAGCAGCCCAAACACCGGGGAGCTGTTTTTT,CASSPNTGELFF
NA,TRBD1,TRBV19,TRBJ1-5,TGTGCCAGTAGTTCCCGGACAGGGGTGGGGCAGCCCCAGCATTTT,CASSSRTGVGQPQHF
NA,TRBD1,TRBV28,TRBJ1-1,TGTGCCAGCAGTTTTCGACAGGGAAGGGACGCTTTCTTT,CASSFRQGRDAFF
NA,NA,TRBV24-1,TRBJ2-5,TGTGCCACCCGGGACAACTCGTACCAAGAGACCCAGTACTTC,CATRDNSYQETQYF
once,NA,TRBV20-1,TRBJ2-1,TGCAGTGCTAGATTGGCTGAGCAGTTCTTC,CSARLAEQFF
NA,NA,TRBV19,TRBJ1-1,TGTGCCAGTAGTACCGGGACTCACACTGAAGCTTTCTTT,CASSTGTHTEAFF
once,TRBD1,TRBV5-1,TRBJ2-3,TGCGCCAGCAGACAGGGGAGCACAGATACGCAGTATTTT,CASRQGSTDTQYF
NA,NA,TRBV5-1,TRBJ2-6,TGCGCCAGCAGCTTAACAGGAACTGGGGCCAACGTCCTGACTTTC,CASSLTGTGANVLTF
NA,TRBD2,TRBV5-5,TRBJ2-1,TGTGCCAGCAGCCTCGGACTAGCGGGTGGGGATGAGCAGTTCTTC,CASSLGLAGGDEQFF
NA,TRBD1,TRBV7-9,TRBJ2-2,TGTGCCAGCAGCCGCGGACAGGGAAACACCGGGGAGCTGTTTTTT,CASSRGQGNTGELFF
NA,TRBD2,TRBV7-9,TRBJ2-7,TGTGCCAGCAGCCCGGGCCGGGGACTATCCCACGAGCAGTACTTC,CASSPGRGLSHEQYF
NA,NA,TRBV6-5,TRBJ1-4,TGTGCCAGCAGGCGGGCGACTAATGAAAAACTGTTTTTT,CASRRATNEKLFF
few,TRBD2,TRBV6-4,TRBJ2-3,TGTGCCAGCAGTGACTCGACTAGCGGGGGCACAGATACGCAGTATTTT,CASSDSTSGGTDTQYF
NA,NA,TRBV6-4,TRBJ1-5,TGTGCCAGCAGTGACCACAGCAGGTTGGGCAATCAGCCCCAGCATTTT,CASSDHSRLGNQPQHF
NA,NA,TRBV2,TRBJ2-5,TGTGCCAGCAGTGGCCCCCAGGCGGAGACCCAGTACTTC,CASSGPQAETQYF
NA,NA,TRBV21-1,TRBJ1-4,TGTGCCAGCAGCAAAGGGGGTGGAGGGAGAAGAGCTAATGAAAAACTGTTTTTT,CASSKGGGGRRANEKLFF
NA,NA,TRBV5-6,TRBJ2-5,TGTGCCAGCAGCTTGGGCCCACAGGGAACCCAAGAGACCCAGTACTTC,CASSLGPQGTQETQYF
once,NA,TRBV9,TRBJ1-1,TGTGCCAGCAGCGTAGCTGGCGGCCGGAACACTGAAGCTTTCTTT,CASSVAGGRNTEAFF